This paragraph reports one TCR beta chain. This specimen comes from a study of shared clonotypes between healthy human individuals. The CDR3 extends over 14 amino acids. Trimming left V 5 bases short and J 0 bases short, with 9 bases between. Germline V lookup: CDR1 SNHLY, CDR2 FYNNEI. TCRdb keeps only in-frame clones here, not all; method: immunoSEQ multiplex PCR. The data contain under 1,100,000 clones, about 75% of them seen just once; the ten biggest clones take up approximately 1.5%. The material sequenced was memory CD4+ T cells sorted from blood. Subset of the sample: CD45RA-negative fraction. The clonotype comes from a man between 18 and 35 years old in good health. V and J are TRBV2 and TRBJ2-3; D assignment may be TRBD1 or TRBD2 (5 bases each). Written as DNA, the CDR3 is TGTGCCAGCAGTCGAGGGGAAAGCACAGATACGCAGTATTTT. Translated, it gives CASSRGESTDTQYF. Based on the CDR3 plus reference TRBV2 and TRBJ2-3, the full variable domain is EPEVTQTPSHQVTQMGQEVILRCVPISNHLYFYWYRQILGQKVEFLVSFYNNEISEKSEIFDDQFSVERPDGSNFTLKIRSTKLEDSAMYFCASSRGESTDTQYFGPGTRLTVL.